This TCR beta chain was found in a study of T cell responses to AZD1222 COVID-19 vaccine. Only one count was recorded for this clone. Antigen unknown. Measured with immunoSEQ multiplex PCR; TCRdb has only the in-frame clones, and not every one. The table shows 110,000 to 150,000 clones, with approximately 90% occurring only once. This CDR3 comprises 15 residues. The ends were cut back, 5 bases at V and 10 bases at J, with 26 bases in the middle. The V gene's germline CDR1 is GTSNPN and CDR2 SVGIG (reference sequence). Broader study findings: Spike-wide vaccine-associated CD4 TCRs dominated at 160-218 and 743-854. Clonal diversity was possibly underestimated, and the donors were mostly white British, with more females.

Sequenced here: peripheral blood, sampled 28 days after the second AZD1222 dose. The chain employs TRBV30 and TRBJ1-1, with a weak D call TRBD1 (5 bases). This TCR was recovered from an adult who received the AZD1222 COVID-19 vaccine. The CDR3 is CAWGHPGSLRSLAFF. The CDR3 region has the DNA TGTGCCTGGGGCCACCCAGGGTCTCTTAGATCTTTAGCTTTCTTT.